This T cell receptor (beta chain) was recorded in a study of blood T cell repertoires in COVID-19. As for the study in general: Samples of COVID-19 (acute and convalescent) were obtained from the United States, Italy and Spain.

Germline CDR1 and CDR2: MGHRA and YSYEKL. With 0 bases removed from V and 7 bases from J, the gap between germline ends came to 4 bases. This CDR3 region has 12 residues. Patients in Seattle were enrolled during active infection, then followed longitudinally. The method was immunoSEQ multiplex PCR; TCRdb's version includes in-frame clones alone and lacks a portion of them. Of about 270,000 clones in the sample, less than 90% are singletons; the top ten hold over 10%. The chain carries TRBV4-1 and TRBJ2-1; D is unresolved. The origin of this receptor is a woman in her 70s with COVID-19, enrolled during active disease. Sequenced material: peripheral blood. CDR3 loop: CASSQERNEQFF. The DNA of the CDR3 is TGCGCCAGCAGCCAAGAGAGGAATGAGCAGTTCTTC.